Reported below is one T cell receptor beta chain. The antigen is not known. Distinct nucleotide sequences in the sample also encode this CDR3. The entry originates in a study of shared clonotypes between healthy human individuals. Study-level background: The study drew on two women and three men aged 18 to 49 as donors.

CDR3 size: 13 residues. V was clipped by 2 bases and J by 5 bases, with 7 bases between them. CDR1 SEHNR and CDR2 FQNEAQ come from the germline V gene (reference sequence). A split of CD4+ cells into CD45RA+ naive and CD45RA-negative memory subsets was performed. Every immunoSEQ plate was one replicate of a subset's evenly spread DNA. This table comes from immunoSEQ multiplex PCR, and its TCRdb copy is limited to in-frame clones, with some not included. The table lists about 640,000 clones, about two thirds of them singletons, with approximately 1.8% in the top ten. Broader study findings: Sampling involved blood alone; tissue repertoires likely differ.

Sequenced sample: memory CD4+ T cells sorted from blood. Subset described: CD45RA-negative fraction. The chain recombines TRBV7-9 with TRBJ2-1, with D possibly matching TRBD2 (5 bases). This receptor was taken from a woman aged 30 to 39 in good health. CDR3: CASSLWGDNEQFF. The CDR3 DNA sequence: TGTGCCAGCAGCTTATGGGGAGACAATGAGCAGTTCTTC.